This T cell receptor (beta chain) was sequenced during a study of CD8 T cells in ankylosing spondylitis. One entry per CDR3 protein, called by TCRdb with MiXCR from the 5' RACE reads. Of about 340,000 distinct CDR3 sequences in the sample, approximately 14% were seen once. Germline loops: CDR1 DFQATT, CDR2 SNEGSKA (reference sequence). The CDR3 is 16 amino acids. With V trimmed by 2 bases and J by 5 bases, 10 bases remained unmatched. Source material: blood, either unsorted or a sorted T cell fraction (not recorded which). V is TRBV20-1 and J is TRBJ2-1, with 9 nucleotides matching TRBD1. The receptor was isolated from a male donor with ankylosing spondylitis or in good health (not recorded which). CDR3 sequence (DNA): TGCAGTGCTAGATTGTGGGTGGGGGACAGGGACAATGAGCAGTTCTTC. This sequence encodes CSARLWVGDRDNEQFF.